A selection of T cell receptor beta chains follows, all from one sample in a study of cytomegalovirus exposure and HLA in healthy donors. Assay used: immunoSEQ multiplex PCR; TCRdb lists only in-frame clones, some missing. The sample includes about 190,000 clones, about nine tenths seen only once; the top ten take around 1%. Sequenced input: PBMCs. Receptors were obtained from a boy between 2 and 10 years old in good health and CMV-seronegative. Both conserved end residues are part of each CDR3. A D gene is named only where the DNA matches it firmly. Where a row states a size, it is once, few, many or the class of an expanded clone; other rows omit it.

J gene | D gene | clone size | V gene | CDR3 DNA | CDR3 protein
TRBJ2-1 | TRBD1 | . | TRBV28 | TGTGCCAGCAGGCCGAGGACAGGGGGGATCGATGAGCAGTTCTTC | CASRPRTGGIDEQFF
TRBJ1-5 | TRBD1 | . | TRBV6-1 | TGTGCCAGCAGGGAGGGGGCAGCCTTAAATCAGCCCCAGCATTTT | CASREGAALNQPQHF
TRBJ2-2 | TRBD2 | . | TRBV9 | TGTGCCAGCAGCGTAACTAGCGGGAGGGCCGACGGCGGGGAGCTGTTTTTT | CASSVTSGRADGGELFF
TRBJ2-3 | . | . | TRBV7-2 | TGTGCCAGCAGCTTAGGGGAGGCCACAGATACGCAGTATTTT | CASSLGEATDTQYF
TRBJ2-3 | TRBD1 | once | TRBV7-3 | TGTGCCAGCAGCTTATACGGACAGGGGGGCCCCACAGATACGCAGTATTTT | CASSLYGQGGPTDTQYF
TRBJ1-4 | TRBD1 | few | TRBV7-2 | TGTGCCAGCAGCTTAGTATTCGGGACAGGGTGGGAAAAACTGTTTTTT | CASSLVFGTGWEKLFF
TRBJ2-7 | . | . | TRBV2 | TGTGCCAGCAGTGAAGCGGCCCGAGGGGGGGGGAACGAGCAGTACTTC | CASSEAARGGGNEQYF
TRBJ2-7 | . | . | TRBV5-4 | TGTGCCAGCAGCTTGCCCGGCCGGGACACCTACGAGCAGTACTTC | CASSLPGRDTYEQYF
TRBJ2-2 | . | . | TRBV5-1 | TGCGCCAGCAGCCTCCATCCGGGACAATACGCCGAGGAGCTGTTTTTT | CASSLHPGQYAEELFF
TRBJ2-7 | TRBD2 | once | TRBV4-2 | TGTGCCAGCAGTCCCGGGACTAGGACCCAAGGTCCCTACGAGCAGTACTTC | CASSPGTRTQGPYEQYF
TRBJ2-7 | TRBD1 | . | TRBV27 | TGTGCCAGCAGTTTGGGGACAGGGAGCTACGAGCAGTACTTC | CASSLGTGSYEQYF
TRBJ1-6 | . | once | TRBV27 | TGTGCCAGCAGTTTAAATACAGGGACACCCCTCCACTTT | CASSLNTGTPLHF
TRBJ1-4 | TRBD1 | . | TRBV27 | TGTGCCAGCAGTCGGACAGGGGTATATGAAAAACTGTTTTTT | CASSRTGVYEKLFF
TRBJ1-1 | . | . | TRBV6-6 | TGTGCCAGCAGTTCACCGGGAGGCCTTCGAGTTGAAGCTTTCTTT | CASSSPGGLRVEAFF
TRBJ1-1 | TRBD1 | . | TRBV11-2 | TGTGCCAGCAGCCCCCGGACAGGGGCGGCGAACACTGAAGCTTTCTTT | CASSPRTGAANTEAFF
TRBJ1-6 | TRBD1 | . | TRBV4-1 | TGCGCCAGCAGCCCCGGACAGGCGAGTTCACCCCTCCACTTT | CASSPGQASSPLHF
TRBJ2-7 | TRBD1 | . | TRBV28 | TGTGCCAGCAGTACGGGACAGGGATCCTACGAGCAGTACTTC | CASSTGQGSYEQYF
TRBJ1-1 | . | . | TRBV7-9 | TGTTCCAGCAGTAGAGGCAGGAACACTGAAGCTTTCTTT | CSSSRGRNTEAFF
TRBJ2-5 | TRBD1 | . | TRBV6-1 | TGTGCCAGCGGAATCCGGACAGGGGCTAAAGAGACCCAGTACTTC | CASGIRTGAKETQYF
TRBJ2-7 | . | . | TRBV6-1 | TGTGCCAGCTTACACTACGAGCAGTACTTC | CASLHYEQYF
TRBJ2-6 | . | . | TRBV29-1 | TGCAGCGTTGATGCCCAGGGGCCCCAGGGGGCCAACGTCCTGACTTTC | CSVDAQGPQGANVLTF
TRBJ2-2 | . | . | TRBV28 | TGTGCCAGCAGTTTAAGACAGAACACCGGGGAGCTGTTTTTT | CASSLRQNTGELFF
TRBJ2-7 | . | . | TRBV4-1 | TGCGCCAGCAGCCAAGATCGCGGGGTGGACTCCTACGAGCAGTACTTC | CASSQDRGVDSYEQYF
TRBJ2-7 | . | . | TRBV6-1 | TGTGCCAGCAGCTTCGGAGCCTACGAGCAGTACTTC | CASSFGAYEQYF
TRBJ1-1 | . | . | TRBV19 | TGTGCCAGTTCGGCCTCCCTGCTAGGGAACACTGAAGCTTTCTTT | CASSASLLGNTEAFF
TRBJ1-2 | . | . | TRBV30 | TGTGCCTGGAGTGTACTGTATAGCCACACCTTC | CAWSVLYSHTF
TRBJ1-1 | TRBD1 | once | TRBV28 | TGTGCCAGCAGGGGGACAGGGAACACTGAAGCTTTCTTT | CASRGTGNTEAFF
TRBJ1-2 | . | . | TRBV28 | TGTGCCAGCAGTTTAGGGGCGACTAACTATGGCTACACCTTC | CASSLGATNYGYTF
TRBJ1-5 | . | . | TRBV7-2 | TGTGCCAGCAGGTCTGGGCCAGGAAGCAATCAGCCCCAGCATTTT | CASRSGPGSNQPQHF
TRBJ2-1 | TRBD2 | once | TRBV27 | TGTGCCAGCAGTTTGGGACTAGCGGGGGGGTCCTACAATGAGCAGTTCTTC | CASSLGLAGGSYNEQFF
TRBJ2-3 | . | . | TRBV30 | TGTGCCTGGAAGGGGCTAGGGAGCACAGATACGCAGTATTTT | CAWKGLGSTDTQYF
TRBJ2-2 | TRBD2 | . | TRBV28 | TGTGCCAGCAGTTTTTCGGGGGGGGAAGGGGAGCTGTTTTTT | CASSFSGGEGELFF
TRBJ2-5 | . | few | TRBV20-1 | TGCAGTGCTAGCTACCAAGAGACCCAGTACTTC | CSASYQETQYF
TRBJ1-5 | . | . | TRBV6-6 | TGTGCCAGCAGCCTCGCCGTCATCGGTCAGCCCCAGCATTTT | CASSLAVIGQPQHF
TRBJ1-1 | TRBD1 | . | TRBV19 | TGTGCCAGTAGTATATCCGGGACAGGGGGGCGCACTGAAGCTTTCTTT | CASSISGTGGRTEAFF
TRBJ1-5 | . | . | TRBV27 | TGTGCCAGCCTTCCATCAAGGGGCCCCCGCTATAGCAATCAGCCCCAGCATTTT | CASLPSRGPRYSNQPQHF
TRBJ1-4 | TRBD1 | . | TRBV29-1 | TGCAGCGCAAAGGGGGACAGGACAGCAACTAATGAAAAACTGTTTTTT | CSAKGDRTATNEKLFF
TRBJ2-7 | . | . | TRBV27 | TGTGCCAGCAGCCATCTGGGGAGTGGTGAGGCGTACGAGCAGTACTTC | CASSHLGSGEAYEQYF
TRBJ2-7 | . | . | TRBV15 | TGTGCCACCAGCAGAGAGAGGGCCTACGAGCAGTACTTC | CATSRERAYEQYF
TRBJ2-2 | . | . | TRBV28 | TGTGCCAGCAGTTTACAGGCCCCCACCGGGGAGCTGTTTTTT | CASSLQAPTGELFF
TRBJ1-4 | . | . | TRBV5-3 | TGTGCCAGAAGCGTTGGACGTATTAAACAGGGTGATGAAAAACTGTTTTTT | CARSVGRIKQGDEKLFF
TRBJ1-1 | . | . | TRBV5-1 | TGCGCCAGCACCGGGGTTTTGGACACTGAAGCTTTCTTT | CASTGVLDTEAFF
TRBJ2-1 | . | . | TRBV11-2 | TGTGCCAGCAGCTTAGGTCGGGAGTTTAGCAATGAGCAGTTCTTC | CASSLGREFSNEQFF
TRBJ2-7 | . | . | TRBV6-5 | TGTGCCAGCATTTTGACCCTGGGGCGCGAGCAGTACTTC | CASILTLGREQYF
TRBJ1-2 | TRBD1 | . | TRBV29-1 | TGCAGCGTTGAACCCCGGGACAGCTATGGCTACACCTTC | CSVEPRDSYGYTF
TRBJ2-5 | . | . | TRBV30 | TGTGCCTGGATGACGGGAACGGAGACCCAGTACTTC | CAWMTGTETQYF
TRBJ2-2 | . | . | TRBV5-6 | TGTGCCAGCAGCCCGCGGAACACCGGGGAGCTGTTTTTT | CASSPRNTGELFF
TRBJ1-6 | . | . | TRBV21-1 | TGTGCCAGCAGCACAGGTCTGGGGGGTTCACCCCTCCACTTT | CASSTGLGGSPLHF
TRBJ2-1 | . | . | TRBV7-9 | TGTGCCTACGGGAGTGACAATGAGCAGTTCTTC | CAYGSDNEQFF
TRBJ1-4 | . | . | TRBV28 | TGTGCCAGCAGACCCCGGACAGTCGATAATGAAAAACTGTTTTTT | CASRPRTVDNEKLFF